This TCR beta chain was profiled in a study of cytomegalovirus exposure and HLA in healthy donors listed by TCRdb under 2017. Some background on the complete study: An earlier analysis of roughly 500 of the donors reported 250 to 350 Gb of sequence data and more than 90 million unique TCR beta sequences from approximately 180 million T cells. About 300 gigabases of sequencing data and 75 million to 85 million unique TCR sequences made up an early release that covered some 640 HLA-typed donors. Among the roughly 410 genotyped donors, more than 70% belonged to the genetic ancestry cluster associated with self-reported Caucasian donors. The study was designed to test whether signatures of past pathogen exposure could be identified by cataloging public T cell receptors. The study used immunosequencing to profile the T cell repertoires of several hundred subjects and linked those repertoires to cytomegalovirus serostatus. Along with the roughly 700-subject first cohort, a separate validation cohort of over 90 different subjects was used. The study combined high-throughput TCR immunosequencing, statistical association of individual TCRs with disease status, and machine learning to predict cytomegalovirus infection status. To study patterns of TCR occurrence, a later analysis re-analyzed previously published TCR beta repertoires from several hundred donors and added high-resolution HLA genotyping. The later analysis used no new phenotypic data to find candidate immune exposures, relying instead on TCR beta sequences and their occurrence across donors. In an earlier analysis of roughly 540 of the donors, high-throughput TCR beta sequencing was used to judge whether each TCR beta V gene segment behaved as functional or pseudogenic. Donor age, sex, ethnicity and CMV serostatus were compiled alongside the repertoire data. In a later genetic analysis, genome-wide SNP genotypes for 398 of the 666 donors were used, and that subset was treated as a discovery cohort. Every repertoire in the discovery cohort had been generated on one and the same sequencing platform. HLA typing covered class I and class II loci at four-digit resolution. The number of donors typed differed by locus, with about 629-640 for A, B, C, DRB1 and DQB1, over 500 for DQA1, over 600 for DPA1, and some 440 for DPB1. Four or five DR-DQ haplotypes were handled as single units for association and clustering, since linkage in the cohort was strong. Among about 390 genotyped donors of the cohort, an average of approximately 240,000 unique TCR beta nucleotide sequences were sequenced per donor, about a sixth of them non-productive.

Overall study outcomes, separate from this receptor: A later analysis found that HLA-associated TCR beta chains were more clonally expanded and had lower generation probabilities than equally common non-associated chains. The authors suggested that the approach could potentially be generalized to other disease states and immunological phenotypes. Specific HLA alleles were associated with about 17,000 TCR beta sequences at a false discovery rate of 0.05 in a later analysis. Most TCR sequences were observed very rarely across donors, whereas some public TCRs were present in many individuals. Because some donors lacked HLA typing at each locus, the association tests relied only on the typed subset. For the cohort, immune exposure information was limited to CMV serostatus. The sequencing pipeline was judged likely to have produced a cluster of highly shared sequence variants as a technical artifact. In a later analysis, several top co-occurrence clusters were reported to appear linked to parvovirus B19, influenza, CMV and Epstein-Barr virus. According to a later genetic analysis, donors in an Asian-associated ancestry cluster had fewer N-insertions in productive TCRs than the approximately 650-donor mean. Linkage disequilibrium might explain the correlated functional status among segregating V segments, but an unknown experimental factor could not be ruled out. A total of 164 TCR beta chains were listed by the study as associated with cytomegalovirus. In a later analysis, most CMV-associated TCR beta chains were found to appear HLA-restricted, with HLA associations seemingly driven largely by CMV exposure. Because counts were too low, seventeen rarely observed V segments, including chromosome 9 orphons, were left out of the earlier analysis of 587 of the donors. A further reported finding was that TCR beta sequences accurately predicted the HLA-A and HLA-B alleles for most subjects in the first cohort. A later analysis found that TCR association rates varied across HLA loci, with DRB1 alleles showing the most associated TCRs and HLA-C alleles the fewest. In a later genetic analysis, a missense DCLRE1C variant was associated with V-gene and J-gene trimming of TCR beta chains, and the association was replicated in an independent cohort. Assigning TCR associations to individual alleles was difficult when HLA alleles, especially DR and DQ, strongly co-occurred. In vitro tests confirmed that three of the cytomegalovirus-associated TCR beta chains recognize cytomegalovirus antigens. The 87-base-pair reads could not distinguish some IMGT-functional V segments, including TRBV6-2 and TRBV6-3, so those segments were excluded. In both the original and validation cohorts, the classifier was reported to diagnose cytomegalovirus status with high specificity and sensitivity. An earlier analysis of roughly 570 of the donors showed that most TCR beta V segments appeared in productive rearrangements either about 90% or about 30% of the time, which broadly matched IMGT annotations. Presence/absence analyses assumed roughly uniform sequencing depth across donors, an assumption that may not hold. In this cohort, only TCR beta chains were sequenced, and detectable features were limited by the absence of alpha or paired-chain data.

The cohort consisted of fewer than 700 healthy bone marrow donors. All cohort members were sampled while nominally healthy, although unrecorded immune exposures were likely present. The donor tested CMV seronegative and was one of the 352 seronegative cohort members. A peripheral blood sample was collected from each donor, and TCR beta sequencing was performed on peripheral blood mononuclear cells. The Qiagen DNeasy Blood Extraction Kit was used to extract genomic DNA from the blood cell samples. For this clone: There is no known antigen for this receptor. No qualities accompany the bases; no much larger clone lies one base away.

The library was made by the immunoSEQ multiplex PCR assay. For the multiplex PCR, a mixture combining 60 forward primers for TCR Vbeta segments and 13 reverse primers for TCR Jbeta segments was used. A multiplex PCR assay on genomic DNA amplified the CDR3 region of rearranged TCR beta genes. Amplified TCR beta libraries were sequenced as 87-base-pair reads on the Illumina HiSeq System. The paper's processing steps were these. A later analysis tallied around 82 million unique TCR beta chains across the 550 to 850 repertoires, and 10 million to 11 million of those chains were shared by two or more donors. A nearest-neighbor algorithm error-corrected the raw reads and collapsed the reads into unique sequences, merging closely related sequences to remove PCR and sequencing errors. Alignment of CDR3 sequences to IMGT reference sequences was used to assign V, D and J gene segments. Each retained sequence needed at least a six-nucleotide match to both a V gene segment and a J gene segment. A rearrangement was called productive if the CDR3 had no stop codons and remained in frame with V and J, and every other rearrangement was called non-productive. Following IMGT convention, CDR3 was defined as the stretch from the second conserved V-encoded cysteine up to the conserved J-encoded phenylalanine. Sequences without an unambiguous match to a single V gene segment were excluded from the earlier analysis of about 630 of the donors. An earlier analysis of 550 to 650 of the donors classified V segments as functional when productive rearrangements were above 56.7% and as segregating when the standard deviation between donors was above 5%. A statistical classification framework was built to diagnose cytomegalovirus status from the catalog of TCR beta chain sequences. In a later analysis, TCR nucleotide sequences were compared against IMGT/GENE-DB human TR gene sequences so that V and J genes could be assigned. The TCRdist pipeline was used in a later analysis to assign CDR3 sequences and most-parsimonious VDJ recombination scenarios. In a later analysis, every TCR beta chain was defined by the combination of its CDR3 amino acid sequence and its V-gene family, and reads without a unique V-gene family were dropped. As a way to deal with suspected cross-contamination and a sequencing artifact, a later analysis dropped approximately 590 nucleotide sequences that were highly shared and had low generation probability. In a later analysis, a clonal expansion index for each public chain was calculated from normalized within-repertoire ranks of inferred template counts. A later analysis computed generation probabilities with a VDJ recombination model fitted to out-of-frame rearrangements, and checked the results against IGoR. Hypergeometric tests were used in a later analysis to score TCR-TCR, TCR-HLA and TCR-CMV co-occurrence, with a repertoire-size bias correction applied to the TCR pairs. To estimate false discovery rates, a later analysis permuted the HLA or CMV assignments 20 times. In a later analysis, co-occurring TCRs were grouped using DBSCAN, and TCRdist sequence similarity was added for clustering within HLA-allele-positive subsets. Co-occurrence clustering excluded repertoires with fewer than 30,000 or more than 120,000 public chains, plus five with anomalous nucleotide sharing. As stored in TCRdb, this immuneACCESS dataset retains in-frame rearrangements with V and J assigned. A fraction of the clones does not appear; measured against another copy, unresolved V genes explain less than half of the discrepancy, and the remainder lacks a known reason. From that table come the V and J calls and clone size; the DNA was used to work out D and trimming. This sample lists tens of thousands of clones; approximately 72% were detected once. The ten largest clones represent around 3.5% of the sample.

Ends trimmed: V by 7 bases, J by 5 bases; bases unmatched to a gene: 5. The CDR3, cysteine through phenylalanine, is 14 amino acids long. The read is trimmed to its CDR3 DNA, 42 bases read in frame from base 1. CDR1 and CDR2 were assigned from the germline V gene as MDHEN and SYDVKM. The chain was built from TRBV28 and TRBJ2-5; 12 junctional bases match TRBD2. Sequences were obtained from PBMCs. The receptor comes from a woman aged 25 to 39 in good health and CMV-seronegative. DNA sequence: TGTGCCAGCACCCTAGCGGGGGGGGGTGAGACCCAGTACTTC. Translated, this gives CASTLAGGGETQYF.